Listed here are 29 T cell receptor beta chains from one sample, sequenced in a study of spatial heterogeneity in lung cancer. TCRdb re-called the 5' RACE reads through MiXCR, storing one row per CDR3 protein. The table lists approximately 47,000 distinct CDR3 sequences, approximately 7.6% of them singletons. Time point specified: sample taken at primary tumor resection. Unsorted whole RNA samples from tumor, nontumor lung or frozen PBMC were sequenced. The sample here was PBMCs, taken at surgery. The receptor set was obtained from a female donor with early-stage non-small cell lung cancer.

A few counts support this clonotype. The chain links TRBV7-9 to TRBJ2-2, with D unclear. CDR1 SEHNR and CDR2 FQNEAQ come from the germline V gene (reference sequence). This CDR3 spans 14 amino acids. The V end lost 1 base, the J end lost 4 bases, and 7 bases lay between the germline ends. This chain's CDR3 is CASSLDPATGELFF. CDR3 in DNA: TGTGCCAGCAGCTTAGATCCTGCCACCGGGGAGCTGTTTTTT.

This clonotype was detected a few times. The rearrangement links TRBV24-1 to TRBJ1-2, with D possibly matching TRBD1 (6 bases). The germline V and J ends were trimmed by 3 bases and 2 bases, with 9 bases remaining between them. The CDR3 runs 14 residues. Germline V gene data show CDR1 as KGHDR and CDR2 as SFDVKD. CDR3 nucleotide sequence: TGTGCCACCAGTGATATTGGACAGAACTATGGCTACACCTTC. As protein: CATSDIGQNYGYTF.

The table lists this clonotype with many counts. The chain employs TRBV6-2 or TRBV6-3 and TRBJ1-5; TRBD1 is a possible D gene (5 bases). The germline V gene encodes CDR1 MNHEY and CDR2 SVGEGT. V shed 8 bases and J shed 5 bases, with 16 bases lying between them. The CDR3 consists of 14 residues. CDR3 amino acids: CASGGVGRYQPQHF. The CDR3 DNA is TGTGCCAGCGGGGGGGTCGGACGTTATCAGCCCCAGCATTTT.

This clonotype showed up many times. The chain recombines TRBV5-1 with TRBJ2-3; 7 bases agree with TRBD2. The CDR3 runs 15 residues. Germline assignment: CDR1 SGHRS and CDR2 YFSETQ. The trim removed 5 bases at V and 0 bases at J, leaving 6 bases unmatched. CDR3: CASRVGGGSTDTQYF. CDR3 nucleotides: TGCGCCAGCAGGGTTGGCGGGGGAAGCACAGATACGCAGTATTTT.

This clonotype appeared a few times. The rearrangement joins TRBV3-1 to TRBJ2-1; TRBD2 agrees at 10 bases. The CDR3 consists of 16 residues. CDR1 is LGHDT and CDR2 is YNNKEL in the germline V gene (reference sequence). V dropped 1 base and J dropped 8; count of bases not matched to a gene: 8. The CDR3 nucleotides read TGTGCCAGCAGCCAAGCGATAGCGGGGGGCGGCTATGAGCAGTTCTTC. Translation: CASSQAIAGGGYEQFF.

Here the CDR3 reads CASSIRAGGVRSSDSGELFF. Written as DNA, the CDR3 is TGTGCCAGTAGTATCAGGGCAGGGGGCGTTCGTTCGTCTGACTCGGGGGAGCTGTTTTTT. The chain employs TRBV19 and TRBJ2-2; 8 positions match TRBD1. The germline V gene has CDR1 LNHDA and CDR2 SQIVND (reference sequence). The CDR3 sequence is 20 residues long. Trimming took 3 bases from V and 8 from J; bases not matched to a gene: 23.

This clonotype came up many times. The chain uses TRBV15 and TRBJ2-1; 7 bases map to TRBD1. The germline V gene has CDR1 LNHNV and CDR2 YYDKDF (reference sequence). Losses at the gene ends were 1 base for V and 7 bases for J; bases not matched to a gene: 4. The CDR3 has 14 amino acids. The CDR3 DNA sequence: TGTGCCACCAGCAGAGGACAACAGGGGAATGAGCAGTTCTTC. This encodes CATSRGQQGNEQFF.

The table lists this clonotype with a few counts. This chain links TRBV10-2 with TRBJ1-5; D is unclear. The V gene lost 2 bases and the J gene lost 15 bases, with 17 bases spanning the gap. The V gene's germline CDR1 is WSHSY and CDR2 SAAADI. The CDR3 totals 13 residues. CDR3 loop: CASSEIAANIAHF. Here the CDR3 DNA reads TGCGCCAGCAGTGAGATAGCAGCTAATATAGCGCATTTT.

A single count supports this clonotype. This chain uses TRBV12-3 or TRBV12-4 with TRBJ2-5; either TRBD1 or TRBD2 may supply D (5 bases each). The CDR3 has 14 amino acids. V gave up 5 bases and J gave up 3 bases, with 13 bases separating them. CDR3 nucleotides: TGTGCCAGCAGTGGGACCTACGCTAAAGAGACCCAGTACTTC. Its translation: CASSGTYAKETQYF.

There are many counts of this clonotype. The V call is TRBV2, the J call TRBJ2-5; 8 bases fit TRBD1. From germline, CDR1 is SNHLY and CDR2 FYNNEI. The CDR3 has 14 residues. V trimming: 4 bases; J trimming: 3 bases; junction bases outside the gene matches: 4. CDR3 coding DNA: TGTGCCAGCAGTGTGGGACAGGTGAAAGAGACCCAGTACTTC. This encodes CASSVGQVKETQYF.

This clonotype was seen ten or more times. J is TRBJ2-3 and V is TRBV7-2, with D unclear. With 5 bases removed from V and 2 bases from J, the gap between germline ends came to 5 bases. Germline V gives CDR1 SGHTA, CDR2 FQGNSA. The CDR3 is 12 amino acids. The CDR3 loop reads CASSPYTDTQYF. In DNA, the CDR3 is TGTGCCAGCAGCCCCTACACAGATACGCAGTATTTT.

The rearrangement links TRBV2 to TRBJ2-1; 13 nucleotides align to TRBD2. The germline V gene encodes CDR1 SNHLY and CDR2 FYNNEI. This CDR3 comprises 19 residues. With V trimmed by 4 bases and J by 0 bases, 9 bases remained unmatched. The DNA for the CDR3 is TGTGCCAGCAGTGGCTGGACTAGCGGGGGCACTAGCTCCTACAATGAGCAGTTCTTC. As protein: CASSGWTSGGTSSYNEQFF.

V and J are TRBV5-1 and TRBJ1-1, with TRBD1 matching 8 bases. Per the germline V gene, CDR1 is SGHRS and CDR2 is YFSETQ. The V gene end was trimmed by 4 bases and the J gene end by 4 bases; junction bases not matched to a gene: 6. The CDR3 runs 14 residues. The CDR3: CASSISQGATEAFF. In DNA form, the CDR3 reads TGCGCCAGCAGCATTAGCCAGGGGGCCACTGAAGCTTTCTTT. Supplemented by reference TRBV5-1 and TRBJ1-1, the full variable domain reads KAGVTQTPRYLIKTRGQQVTLSCSPISGHRSVSWYQQTPGQGLQFLFEYFSETQRNKGNFPGRFSGRQFSNSRSEMNVSTLELGDSALYLCASSISQGATEAFFGQGTRLTVV.

V and J are TRBV5-6 and TRBJ1-2; 8 bases are a match to TRBD1. This CDR3 comprises 14 residues. After removal of 3 bases from V and 6 bases from J, the junction contained 7 bases not matched to a gene. Per germline, CDR1 SGHDT and CDR2 YYEEEE. CDR3 residues: CASSWNRGRDGYTF. The CDR3 bases are TGTGCCAGCAGCTGGAACAGGGGGAGGGATGGCTACACCTTC.

The chain is built from TRBV6-2 or TRBV6-3 and TRBJ1-6, with D possibly TRBD1 on 6 matching bases. This CDR3 contains 16 residues. V lost 6 bases and J 8 bases, leaving 20 bases between the germline ends. Germline CDR1 reads MNHEY; CDR2 reads SVGEGT. DNA for the CDR3: TGTGCCAGCAGGCCCCACCAGGGGTTTGCGGATTCACCCCTCCACTTT. Encoded protein: CASRPHQGFADSPLHF.

The J gene is TRBJ1-2, the V gene TRBV19; 9 bases agree with TRBD1. CDR3 size: 12 residues. From germline, CDR1 is LNHDA and CDR2 SQIVND (reference sequence). Trimming cost V 6 bases and J 6 bases; bases outside gene matches: 2. For the CDR3, the DNA is TGTGCCAGTAGGACAGGGGGACATGGCTACACCTTC. It is translated as CASRTGGHGYTF.

This clonotype showed up just a few times. The V gene is TRBV7-9, the J gene TRBJ2-5, with no clear D. V dropped 5 bases and J dropped 1 base, with 11 bases sitting between them. CDR3 size: 14 residues. CDR1 and CDR2 (germline): SEHNR, FQNEAQ (reference sequence). The CDR3 spells CASSKWNSQETQYF. CDR3 sequence (DNA): TGTGCCAGCAGCAAATGGAACAGCCAAGAGACCCAGTACTTC.

This clonotype has at least ten counts. CDR3 bases: TGCGCCAGCAGCCAAGAAGGATCCCCCTCCCCCACAGATACGCAGTATTTT. Translating gives CASSQEGSPSPTDTQYF. This chain links TRBV4-3 with TRBJ2-3; D is ambiguous. Germline CDR1 and CDR2: LGHNA and YSLEER. V dropped 0 bases and J dropped 2 bases, with 15 bases sitting between them. The CDR3 runs to 17 residues.

This clonotype was found once. V and J are TRBV10-3 and TRBJ2-1, with TRBD1 identical over 7 bases. This CDR3 is 15 amino acids long. V lost 3 bases and J lost 6; bases outside the gene matches: 8. Germline CDR1 ENHRY, CDR2 SYGVKD. CDR3 bases: TGTGCCATCAGTGACACAGGGGCACCCTCCAATGAGCAGTTCTTC. Translated: CAISDTGAPSNEQFF.

There are many counts of this clonotype. The J gene is TRBJ2-7, the V gene TRBV5-1; TRBD1 might be the D (6 bases). Germline V gene lookup returns CDR1 SGHRS and CDR2 YFSETQ. V lost 2 bases, J lost 2 bases, and 11 bases lay in between. The length of the CDR3 is 14 residues. CDR3 sequence (DNA): TGCGCCAGCAGCTTTACAGGGAAAACCTACGAGCAGTACTTC. It specifies CASSFTGKTYEQYF.

This rearrangement joins TRBV29-1 to TRBJ2-3; D may correspond to TRBD1 or TRBD2 (6 bases each). V lost 3 bases and J lost 1, with 11 bases in between. The CDR3 covers 14 residues. Germline V lookup: CDR1 SQVTM, CDR2 ANQGSEA. CDR3 region: CSVDLGGGTDTQYF. For the CDR3, the DNA is TGCAGCGTTGACTTGGGGGGCGGCACAGATACGCAGTATTTT.

This clonotype was seen a few times. The chain employs TRBV27 and TRBJ2-7, with 13 positions matching TRBD2. Germline values: CDR1 MNHEY, CDR2 SMNVEV (reference sequence). The CDR3 totals 15 residues. The junction had 7 bases not matched to a gene; V was cut back by 5 bases and J by 6 bases. The CDR3: CASSRGLAGASEQYF. The CDR3 bases are TGTGCCAGCAGTCGCGGACTAGCGGGGGCCTCCGAGCAGTACTTC.

V and J are TRBV5-1 and TRBJ1-1; D is perhaps TRBD1 (5 bases). The CDR3 covers 14 residues. From germline, CDR1 is SGHRS and CDR2 YFSETQ. The V gene lost 4 bases and the J gene lost 4 bases, with 14 bases spanning the gap. CDR3 region: CASSPNRQGTEAFF. The CDR3 bases are TGCGCCAGCAGCCCTAACAGGCAGGGCACTGAAGCTTTCTTT.

The chain recombines TRBV5-6 with TRBJ1-2; D unresolved. The germline V gene encodes CDR1 SGHDT and CDR2 YYEEEE. CDR3 size: 12 residues. Deletions cut 4 bases from V and 5 bases from J, with 9 bases between. CDR3 region: CASSDAYYGYTF. CDR3 sequence (DNA): TGTGCCAGCAGCGATGCCTATTATGGCTACACCTTC. Filled out from reference TRBV5-6 and TRBJ1-2, the complete variable domain reads DAGVTQSPTHLIKTRGQQVTLRCSPKSGHDTVSWYQQALGQGPQFIFQYYEEEERQRGNFPDRFSGHQFPNYSSELNVNALLLGDSALYLCASSDAYYGYTFGSGTRLTVV.

The rearrangement uses TRBV11-2 and TRBJ2-3, with TRBD2 as a possible D gene (6 bases). The CDR3 is 18 residues long. V lost 2 bases and J 2 bases, leaving 20 bases between the germline ends. Germline CDR1 is SGHAT and CDR2 is FQNNGV. The DNA of the CDR3 is TGTGCCAGCAGCTTACGAAGTAATAGCGGCAGGCCCACAGATACGCAGTATTTT. It encodes CASSLRSNSGRPTDTQYF.

In this sample, this clonotype turned up a few times. The V call is TRBV2, the J call TRBJ2-5, with 9 bases identical to TRBD1. J was trimmed by 4 bases and V by 1 base; bases with no gene match: 7. The CDR3 sequence is 16 residues long. CDR1 SNHLY and CDR2 FYNNEI come from the germline V gene. The CDR3 loop is CASSEVGQGEGETQYF. DNA of the CDR3: TGTGCCAGCAGTGAAGTGGGACAGGGAGAAGGAGAGACCCAGTACTTC.

This clonotype has just a few counts. This chain connects TRBV7-9 to TRBJ2-5, with 8 bases aligning to TRBD1. Germline-derived CDR1 and CDR2 are SEHNR and FQNEAQ (reference sequence). CDR3 length equals 15 residues. Trimming took 5 bases from V and 4 from J; bases not matched to a gene: 9. CDR3 loop: CASSAGQAGGETQYF. CDR3 DNA: TGTGCCAGCAGCGCGGGACAGGCAGGGGGAGAGACCCAGTACTTC.

This clonotype was recorded many times. Germline and junction disagree at one end, which may indicate a read error. The genes are TRBV7-7 and TRBJ2-2, with 7 bases that match TRBD1. Germline V gives CDR1 SSHAT, CDR2 FNYEAQ (reference sequence). CDR3 length: 16 residues. Here the CDR3 reads CASSLVGGANTGELFF. The CDR3 DNA is TGTGCTAGCAGCTTGGTAGGGGGCGCGAACACCGGGGAGCTGTTTTTT.

V gene TRBV7-8 combines with J gene TRBJ2-5, with 12 bases matching TRBD2. The CDR3 consists of 18 residues. CDR1 and CDR2 (germline): SGHVS, FQNEAQ. With 0 bases clipped from V and 7 bases from J, the junction kept 12 bases outside the gene matches. CDR3 DNA sequence: TGTGCCAGCAGCTTAGCGGCGCTAGCGGGGGGGTGGTCGGGGACCCAGTACTTC. This gives the protein CASSLAALAGGWSGTQYF. Full variable domain (remainder filled in from reference TRBV7-8 and TRBJ2-5): GAGVSQSPRYKVAKRGQDVALRCDPISGHVSLFWYQQALGQGPEFLTYFQNEAQLDKSGLPSDRFFAERPEGSVSTLKIQRTQQEDSAVYLCASSLAALAGGWSGTQYFGPGTRLLVL.